This T cell receptor beta chain was captured in a study of vaccination and CD4 T cells after COVID-19. Study information: Three convalescent patients underwent sampling at day 14 and then at days 161 to 241 post-vaccination, the study reports.

Time point given: late sampling 161 to 241 days after vaccination in a few convalescent patients. The treatment was: approximately nine-day PBMC culture with coronavirus spike peptide pools or control peptides (ViraFEST assay). An Oncomine TCR Beta short-read assay was used to sequence the DNA from cultured CD4+ T cells. TCRdb used MiXCR to reprocess the PCR reads, holding one entry per CDR3 protein. The repertoire holds fewer than 25,000 distinct CDR3 sequences, with approximately 40% as singletons. Study results and limitations: Spike mono-reactivity was the property of 304 of 307 vaccine-specific clones in convalescent patients.

Germline-derived CDR1 and CDR2 are SGHTA and FQGNSA. Losses at the gene ends were 2 bases for V and 1 base for J; bases not matched to a gene: 3. The length of the CDR3 is 15 residues. As for this clonotype: Its matching antigen is unknown.

The chain has TRBV7-2 and TRBJ2-3, with 7 bases matching TRBD1. The TCR was taken from a human donor who had recovered from COVID-19. Here the sequenced sample was CD4+ T cells from blood, cultured in vitro, taken about 7 months after SARS-CoV-2 vaccination. The CDR3 bases are TGTGCCAGCAGCTTAAGAGGGGGCGGCACAGATACGCAGTATTTT. This translates into CASSLRGGGTDTQYF. The variable domain in full, with the rest retrieved from reference TRBV7-2 and TRBJ2-3, is GAGVSQSPSNKVTEKGKDVELRCDPISGHTALYWYRQSLGQGLEFLIYFQGNSAPDKSGLPSDRFSAERTGGSVSTLTIQRTQQEDSAVYLCASSLRGGGTDTQYFGPGTRLTVL.